Below, 9 T cell receptor beta chains from the same sample are listed, as sequenced in a study of blood T cell repertoires in COVID-19. Sequenced by immunoSEQ multiplex PCR; TCRdb stores in-frame clones only, minus some. The table lists around 250,000 clones, 70% to 90% of them singletons, with around a sixth in the top ten. Sequenced material: PBMCs or T cells enriched from blood (not recorded which). The receptors were gathered from a man between 18 and 29 years old who had recovered from COVID-19.

The CDR3 loop is CASSLNPGQTNEAFF. CDR3 nucleotide sequence: TGTGCCAGCTCATTAAACCCGGGACAGACAAACGAAGCTTTCTTT. This sequence joins TRBV18 and TRBJ1-1, with 7 bases matching TRBD1. Looked up from germline, CDR1 is KGHSH and CDR2 is LQKENI. V lost 5 bases, J lost 8 bases, and 14 bases stayed unmatched. The CDR3 totals 15 residues.

The sample holds one count of this clone. The rearrangement links TRBV19 to TRBJ1-6, with D possibly matching TRBD1 (5 bases). In germline, CDR1 is LNHDA, CDR2 SQIVND (reference sequence). The length of the CDR3 is 17 residues. V was pared by 4 bases and J by 9 bases, with 22 bases between. In DNA form, the CDR3 reads TGTGCCAGTAGTAGGCGGGCGTTGGGGAGGGGCACTTCACCCCTCCACTTT. Its translation is CASSRRALGRGTSPLHF.

The chain uses TRBV5-1 and TRBJ2-1; no clear D. V was shortened by 3 bases and J by 4 bases, with 17 bases between the two germline ends. The CDR3 has 16 residues. Germline CDR1 SGHRS, CDR2 YFSETQ. The DNA for the CDR3 is TGCGCCAGCAGCTCGGTCGTCGGCGGAAGATACAATGAGCAGTTCTTC. As protein: CASSSVVGGRYNEQFF. Combining the CDR3 with reference TRBV5-1 and TRBJ2-1 gives the whole variable domain KAGVTQTPRYLIKTRGQQVTLSCSPISGHRSVSWYQQTPGQGLQFLFEYFSETQRNKGNFPGRFSGRQFSNSRSEMNVSTLELGDSALYLCASSSVVGGRYNEQFFGPGTRLTVL.

This chain uses TRBV4-1 with TRBJ1-1; TRBD1 is a possible D gene (5 bases). Per germline, CDR1 MGHRA and CDR2 YSYEKL. V lost 1 base, J lost 7 bases, and 19 bases lay in between. The CDR3 consists of 16 residues. As DNA, the CDR3 is TGCGCCAGCAGCCAAGTAACGGGGACTGAACTGGATGAAGCTTTCTTT. Translating it yields CASSQVTGTELDEAFF.

The sample holds one count of this clone. The chain has TRBV2 and TRBJ2-5, with a possible D match to TRBD2 (5 bases). CDR1 SNHLY and CDR2 FYNNEI come from the germline V gene. V was cut by 1 base and J by 5 bases, with 14 bases left in between. The CDR3 loop spans 15 amino acids. In DNA form, the CDR3 reads TGTGCCAGCAGTGAAGGTGCGGCCGGGGTGGAGACCCAGTACTTC. Encoded protein: CASSEGAAGVETQYF. The full variable domain, completed using reference TRBV2 and TRBJ2-5, is EPEVTQTPSHQVTQMGQEVILRCVPISNHLYFYWYRQILGQKVEFLVSFYNNEISEKSEIFDDQFSVERPDGSNFTLKIRSTKLEDSAMYFCASSEGAAGVETQYFGPGTRLLVL.

V gene TRBV21-1 combines with J gene TRBJ1-1. TRBV21-1 is annotated as a pseudogene. There are 14 residues in the CDR3. The CDR3 coding sequence is TGTGCCAGCAGCAAGGTGCGCCATAACACTGAAGCTTTCTTT. Translating gives CASSKVRHNTEAFF.

This chain uses TRBV5-1 with TRBJ2-1, with D possibly TRBD1 on 6 matching bases. Trimming took off 5 bases at V and 9 bases at J, with 21 bases between the two ends. The CDR3 is made up of 15 amino acids. Germline CDR1 reads SGHRS; CDR2 reads YFSETQ. CDR3 amino acids: CASRTQPITGSEQFF. The CDR3 DNA reads as TGCGCCAGCAGGACACAGCCAATCACAGGGAGTGAGCAGTTCTTC.

The V gene is TRBV7-2, the J gene TRBJ2-1; 10 bases fit TRBD2. CDR3 length equals 15 residues. The germline V gene has CDR1 SGHTA and CDR2 FQGNSA. J gave up 3 bases and V 5 bases, and 4 bases lay outside the gene matches. CDR3 amino acids: CASSTSGTGYNEQFF. CDR3 nucleotides: TGTGCCAGCAGCACTAGCGGGACCGGCTACAATGAGCAGTTCTTC.

CDR3 coding DNA: TGTGCCAGCAGCTCAATTCGGGACAGGGGGCACGAGACCTACGAGCAGTACTTC. Amino acid sequence: CASSSIRDRGHETYEQYF. The chain joins TRBV5-8 to TRBJ2-7; TRBD1 matches at 12 bases. Looked up from germline, CDR1 is SGHTS and CDR2 is YDEGEE. The CDR3 contains 18 residues. The V gene end was trimmed by 3 bases and the J gene end by 2 bases; junction bases not matched to a gene: 12.